Listed below are T cell receptor beta chains from one sample, sequenced in a study of Ad26.COV2.S vaccination and SARS-CoV-2 variants. Profiled with immunoSEQ multiplex PCR; TCRdb holds only in-frame clones, not every one. The sample records some 460,000 clones, 70% to 90% being singletons. The material sequenced was peripheral blood, taken in a trial of Ad26.COV2.S vaccine versus placebo. The receptors come from a person aged 18-65 years who received the Ad26.COV2.S COVID-19 vaccine or a placebo. CDR3s include the opening cysteine and the closing phenylalanine or tryptophan. The D gene is left open where the match is weak. Part of the rows lack a size; the others show once, few, many or a class for expanded clones.

j_call | cdr3_length | clone_size | v_call | d_call | cdr3_aa | cdr3_nt
TRBJ1-1 | 15 | . | TRBV6-5 | . | CASSPGGARGTEAFF | TGTGCCAGCAGTCCGGGGGGGGCCCGGGGCACTGAAGCTTTCTTT
TRBJ1-5 | 18 | . | TRBV5-8 | . | CASSPTPLGSYSNQPQHF | TGTGCCAGCAGCCCGACCCCCCTGGGATCGTATAGCAATCAGCCCCAGCATTTT
TRBJ2-3 | 13 | . | TRBV5-4 | . | CASSPRESDTQYF | TGTGCCAGCAGCCCCCGGGAGTCAGATACGCAGTATTTT
TRBJ2-1 | 14 | . | TRBV3-1/TRBV3-2 | . | CASSQAAPYNEQFF | TGTGCCAGCAGCCAAGCTGCACCCTACAATGAGCAGTTCTTC
TRBJ2-1 | 19 | . | TRBV29-1 | TRBD2 | CSVPTYGLAGESSYNEQFF | TGCAGCGTCCCCACCTACGGACTAGCGGGGGAGAGCTCCTACAATGAGCAGTTCTTC
TRBJ2-2 | 13 | . | TRBV18 | TRBD2 | CASSARGSGELFF | TGTGCCAGCTCGGCGCGCGGGAGCGGGGAGCTGTTTTTT
TRBJ1-3 | 16 | . | TRBV5-1 | TRBD1 | CASSLGDRGLGNTIYF | TGCGCCAGCAGCTTAGGGGACAGAGGACTCGGCAACACCATATATTTT
TRBJ2-7 | 15 | . | TRBV4-3 | TRBD1 | CASSQEGQGAYEQYF | TGCGCCAGCAGCCAAGAAGGTCAGGGGGCCTACGAGCAGTACTTC
TRBJ2-7 | 15 | . | TRBV4-2 | . | CASSELAAGLSEQYF | TGTGCCAGCAGCGAGTTGGCTGCGGGTCTGTCCGAGCAGTACTTC
TRBJ2-3 | 17 | once | TRBV5-5 | . | CASSLDSPRGATDTQYF | TGTGCCAGCAGCTTGGACTCACCACGAGGAGCCACAGATACGCAGTATTTT
TRBJ2-5 | 12 | . | TRBV12-3/TRBV12-4 | . | CASKIGGQAQYF | TGTGCCAGCAAGATTGGAGGGCAGGCCCAGTACTTC
TRBJ2-7 | 15 | . | TRBV7-5 | . | CARISPPGPAYEQYF | TGTGCCAGAATCTCACCTCCGGGGCCGGCCTACGAGCAGTACTTC
TRBJ2-3 | 12 | . | TRBV18 | . | CASSPGQDTQYF | TGTGCCAGCTCACCTGGGCAAGATACGCAGTATTTT
TRBJ1-6 | 15 | . | TRBV27 | TRBD1 | CASSKGDRAPSPLHF | TGTGCCAGCAGTAAGGGGGACAGGGCGCCCTCACCCCTCCACTTT
TRBJ2-3 | 18 | . | TRBV24-1 | TRBD2 | CATSDGPTSGSLTDTQYF | TGTGCCACCAGTGATGGCCCGACTAGCGGGAGTCTGACAGATACGCAGTATTTT
TRBJ1-1 | 14 | once | TRBV7-8 | . | CASSLGVGIGGAFF | TGTGCCAGCAGCTTAGGAGTCGGGATAGGAGGAGCTTTCTTT
TRBJ2-4 | 15 | once | TRBV7-9 | . | CASSSPRVAKNIQYF | TGTGCCAGCAGCTCCCCCAGGGTGGCCAAAAACATTCAGTACTTC
TRBJ1-4 | 15 | . | TRBV5-1 | . | CASSTKQRAGEKLFF | TGCGCCAGCAGCACAAAGCAAAGGGCTGGCGAAAAACTGTTTTTT
TRBJ2-3 | 12 | . | TRBV7-2 | . | CASSLGTDTQYF | TGTGCCAGCAGCTTAGGTACAGATACGCAGTATTTT
TRBJ2-7 | 11 | . | TRBV2 | . | CASSSIYEQYF | TGTGCCAGCAGTTCGATCTACGAGCAGTACTTC
TRBJ1-1 | 16 | few | TRBV5-4 | . | CASRKSGRTMNTEAFF | TGTGCCAGCAGAAAATCGGGACGGACCATGAACACTGAAGCTTTCTTT
TRBJ1-1 | 12 | . | TRBV3-1/TRBV3-2 | . | CASSQSGEEAFF | TGTGCCAGCAGCCAATCAGGGGAAGAAGCTTTCTTT
TRBJ1-1 | 12 | . | TRBV30 | TRBD1 | CAWGGQNLRAFF | TGTGCCTGGGGGGGACAGAACTTGAGGGCTTTCTTT
TRBJ1-6 | 18 | few | TRBV4-1 | . | CASSHGAGGGIRVSPLHF | TGCGCCAGCAGCCATGGAGCCGGTGGGGGAATCCGCGTTTCACCCCTCCACTTT
TRBJ1-3 | 15 | . | TRBV7-8 | . | CANSAGWGAGNTIYF | TGTGCCAACAGCGCTGGATGGGGCGCTGGAAACACCATATATTTT
TRBJ2-2 | 14 | . | TRBV27 | . | CASSLLEAAGELFF | TGTGCCAGCAGTTTATTGGAGGCCGCCGGGGAGCTGTTTTTT
TRBJ1-1 | 13 | . | TRBV27 | . | CASTNTKTARGFF | TGTGCCAGCACCAATACCAAGACAGCCAGGGGTTTCTTT
TRBJ2-7 | 13 | . | TRBV5-1 | . | CASSLEGRTEQYF | TGCGCCAGCAGCTTGGAAGGACGGACCGAGCAGTACTTC
TRBJ2-1 | 13 | . | TRBV5-1 | TRBD2 | CASSIGLAGEQFF | TGCGCCAGCAGCATAGGACTAGCGGGTGAGCAGTTCTTC
TRBJ1-4 | 15 | . | TRBV11-2 | . | CASSLVGRANEKLFF | TGTGCCAGCAGCTTAGTTGGCCGGGCTAATGAAAAACTGTTTTTT
TRBJ1-2 | 16 | . | TRBV18 | . | CASSAPGAYFNYGYTF | TGTGCCAGCTCAGCCCCTGGGGCTTACTTTAACTATGGCTACACCTTC
TRBJ2-1 | 17 | . | TRBV24-1 | TRBD2 | CATSDPLAGGPYNEQFF | TGTGCCACCAGTGATCCCTTAGCGGGAGGGCCCTACAATGAGCAGTTCTTC
TRBJ2-5 | 15 | . | TRBV12-5 | TRBD2 | CASGRGLAGQETQYF | TGTGCTAGTGGTAGGGGACTAGCGGGGCAAGAGACCCAGTACTTC
TRBJ2-5 | 13 | . | TRBV12-3/TRBV12-4 | . | CASSQTGQETQYF | TGTGCCAGCAGCCAGACAGGCCAAGAGACCCAGTACTTC
TRBJ2-2 | 17 | . | TRBV7-3 | TRBD2 | CAAWAAGGKKTNRELFF | TGTGCCGCCTGGGCGGCGGGAGGGAAAAAAACGAACCGGGAGCTGTTTTTT